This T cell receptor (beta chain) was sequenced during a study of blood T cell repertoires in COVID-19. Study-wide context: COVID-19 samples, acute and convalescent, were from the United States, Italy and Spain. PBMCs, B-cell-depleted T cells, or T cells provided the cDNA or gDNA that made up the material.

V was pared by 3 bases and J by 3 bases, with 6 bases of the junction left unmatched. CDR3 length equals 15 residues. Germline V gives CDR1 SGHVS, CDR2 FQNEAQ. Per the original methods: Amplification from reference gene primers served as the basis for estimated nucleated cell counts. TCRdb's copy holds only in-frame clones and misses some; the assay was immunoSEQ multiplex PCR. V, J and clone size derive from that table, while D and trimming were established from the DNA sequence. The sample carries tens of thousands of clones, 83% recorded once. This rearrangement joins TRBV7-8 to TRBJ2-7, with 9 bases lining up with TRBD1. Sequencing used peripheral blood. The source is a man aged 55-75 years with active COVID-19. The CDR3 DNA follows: TGTGCCAGCAGCTTGGGGACAGGGTTTATCTACGAGCAGTACTTC. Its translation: CASSLGTGFIYEQYF.